This entry features one T cell receptor beta chain sequence. Its antigen is unidentified. The CDR3 runs 13 residues. In germline, CDR1 is MNHNY, CDR2 SVGAGI (reference sequence). Trimming left V 5 bases short and J 2 bases short, with 7 bases between. The individuals who served as donors were healthy Caucasians living in Russia, aged roughly 6 to 90. The data stem from a study of blood T cells in healthy people across ages. General study findings and limits: While age rose, TCR beta diversity per million T cells dropped in a roughly linear way. Observed TCR beta diversity showed a strong correlation with the percentage of naive T cells as measured by flow cytometry. Higher diversity, along with more naive CD4+ cells, distinguished long-lived donors from aged donors.

Using a J-beta primer mix together with a sample-barcoded 5' primer, a second PCR was run for roughly 6 to 12 cycles. TCRdb called the 5' RACE reads again in MiXCR, with one record for every CDR3 protein. This sample has hundreds of thousands of distinct CDR3 sequences; around 46% occur once, and the top ten carry about an eighth. This TCR came from a man aged 25 to 45 in good health. V and J are TRBV6-6 and TRBJ2-1; D is unclear. The source material was blood. As DNA, the CDR3 is TGTGCCAGCAGTACCGAGGCCTACAATGAGCAGTTCTTC. As protein: CASSTEAYNEQFF.